Following are 22 T cell receptor beta chains from one sample sequenced in a study of OX40 agonist ivuxolimab in advanced cancers. Only in-frame clones appear in the TCRdb table, and some are missing; sequencing was by immunoSEQ multiplex PCR. The sample holds roughly 24,000 clones; just under 80% are singletons and the top ten take roughly 25%. The source material was CD4+ or CD8+ T cells sorted from blood, sampled in a trial of the OX40 agonist ivuxolimab. The source of these receptors is an adult with an advanced solid tumor such as melanoma, head and neck, liver or kidney cancer.

Points on this clone: One junction end disagrees with the germline gene, perhaps due to a read error. The chain combines TRBV7-2 with TRBJ1-2; unclear D gene. CDR1 SGHTA and CDR2 FQGNSA come from the germline V gene. The CDR3 length is 9 residues. CDR3: CASSFLADF. In nucleotides, the CDR3 is TGTGCCAGCAGCTTCTTGGCCGACTTC.

The chain employs TRBV2 and TRBJ1-2, with 7 bases fitting TRBD1. The CDR3 consists of 15 residues. The germline V gene has CDR1 SNHLY and CDR2 FYNNEI. V was pared by 9 bases and J by 5 bases, with 15 bases of the junction left unmatched. DNA for the CDR3: TGTGCCAGAGATTCAGGGGGGGGCAGACCTTATGGCTACACCTTC. It yields the protein CARDSGGGRPYGYTF.

In this sample, this clone turned up many times. This rearrangement joins TRBV6-1 to TRBJ2-7, with D perhaps matching TRBD2 (5 bases). The CDR3 spans 12 residues. V gave up 6 bases and J gave up 3 bases, with 9 bases separating them. Germline CDR1 reads MNHNS; CDR2 reads SASEGT. The CDR3 DNA reads TGTGCCAGCAGCCCCGGGGACTACGAGCAGTACTTC. Its protein product is CASSPGDYEQYF.

The chain uses TRBV30 and TRBJ1-2; 8 bases align to TRBD1. Germline V gene sequence: CDR1 GTSNPN, CDR2 SVGIG (reference sequence). CDR3 length equals 14 residues. After removal of 5 bases from V and 8 bases from J, the junction contained 13 bases not matched to a gene. The CDR3 coding sequence is TGTGCCTGGGCCCGAAGGACAGGGAGAGAGGGCTACACCTTC. Translating it yields CAWARRTGREGYTF.

This clone was counted a single time. The chain couples TRBV10-3 to TRBJ2-5; 9 bases match TRBD1. With V trimmed by 7 bases and J by 1 base, 7 bases remained unmatched. Germline loops: CDR1 ENHRY, CDR2 SYGVKD. The CDR3 consists of 15 residues. This CDR3 is CAITQGQGPQETQYF. For the CDR3, the DNA is TGTGCCATCACCCAGGGACAGGGTCCCCAAGAGACCCAGTACTTC.

The chain carries TRBV15 and TRBJ2-3; D is unresolved. The CDR3 totals 16 residues. Per the germline V gene, CDR1 is LNHNV and CDR2 is YYDKDF (reference sequence). Trimming removed 0 bases from V and 0 bases from J, with 10 bases in between. CDR3 coding DNA: TGTGCCACCAGCAGAGAGGAGCCATTTAGCACAGATACGCAGTATTTT. Translating it yields CATSREEPFSTDTQYF.

V gene TRBV5-5 combines with J gene TRBJ2-5, with D unclear. The CDR3 totals 15 residues. V shed 2 bases and J shed 5 bases, with 16 bases lying between them. The germline CDR1 and CDR2 sequences are SGHKS and YYEKEE (reference sequence). The CDR3 spells CASSFLTGSRETQYF. CDR3 bases: TGTGCCAGCAGCTTTTTGACCGGGTCTCGGGAGACCCAGTACTTC.

This clone was seen at least ten times. J is TRBJ1-4 and V is TRBV6-5; perhaps TRBD1 as D (5 bases). Germline CDR1 reads MNHEY; CDR2 reads SVGAGI. The CDR3 sequence is 12 residues long. The germline V and J ends were trimmed by 6 bases and 10 bases, with 12 bases remaining between them. This CDR3 reads CASRDSGGKLFF. The CDR3 nucleotides read TGTGCCAGCAGGGACTCCGGGGGAAAACTGTTTTTT.

CDR3 DNA sequence: TGCGCCAGCAGTGATACGGATTTCACCGGGGAGCTGTTTTTT. Encoded protein: CASSDTDFTGELFF. The J gene is TRBJ2-2, the V gene TRBV10-1; D is ambiguous. This CDR3 contains 14 residues. Trimming removed 3 bases from V and 4 bases from J, with 9 bases in between. The germline V gene has CDR1 WNHNN and CDR2 SYGVQD (reference sequence).

The V gene is TRBV5-1, the J gene TRBJ2-7; perhaps D is TRBD1 or TRBD2 (5 bases each). V was clipped by 2 bases and J by 7 bases, with 10 bases between them. This CDR3 is 12 amino acids long. Germline V gives CDR1 SGHRS, CDR2 YFSETQ. The CDR3 reads CASSFGWGEQYF. The CDR3 nucleotides are TGCGCCAGCAGCTTCGGCTGGGGGGAGCAGTACTTC.

The chain joins TRBV28 to TRBJ2-1; 9 bases line up with TRBD1. Germline-derived CDR1 and CDR2 are MDHEN and SYDVKM. V gave up 5 bases and J gave up 6 bases; unmatched junction bases: 2. The CDR3 runs 13 residues. The CDR3 spells CASSPGQGNEQFF. CDR3 sequence (DNA): TGTGCCAGCAGTCCGGGACAGGGCAATGAGCAGTTCTTC.

The rearrangement joins TRBV7-9 to TRBJ1-1; no clear D gene. Germline V gene lookup returns CDR1 SEHNR and CDR2 FQNEAQ (reference sequence). Trimming took 1 base from V and 2 from J, leaving 2 bases between them. This CDR3 spans 12 amino acids. As DNA, the CDR3 is TGTGCCAGCAGCTTAGTAAACACTGAAGCTTTCTTT. Encoded protein: CASSLVNTEAFF.

The chain carries TRBV4-3 and TRBJ2-1; either TRBD1 or TRBD2 may fit D (5 bases each). This CDR3 comprises 17 residues. Germline CDR1 and CDR2: LGHNA and YSLEER. V was trimmed by 0 bases and J by 0 bases, leaving 12 bases between them. The CDR3 sequence: CASSQDLWGFSYNEQFF. The CDR3 bases are TGCGCCAGCAGCCAAGATTTGTGGGGGTTCTCCTACAATGAGCAGTTCTTC.

The sample holds a few counts of this clone. CDR3 sequence: CASSVLESASGTDTQYF. The DNA for the CDR3 is TGTGCCAGCAGCGTACTCGAGTCGGCTAGCGGTACAGATACGCAGTATTTT. The chain joins TRBV9 to TRBJ2-3; 7 bases are a match to TRBD2. Germline values: CDR1 SGDLS, CDR2 YYNGEE. This CDR3 contains 17 residues. V was pared by 1 base and J by 3 bases, with 11 bases of the junction left unmatched.

This clone showed up just a few times. The chain uses TRBV19 and TRBJ1-1; 8 bases line up with TRBD1. This CDR3 comprises 15 residues. V lost 6 bases, J lost 1 base, and 7 bases stayed unmatched. Germline CDR1 and CDR2: LNHDA and SQIVND (reference sequence). The CDR3 sequence is CASRSGGGGNTEAFF. DNA of the CDR3: TGTGCCAGTAGGTCAGGGGGCGGCGGGAACACTGAAGCTTTCTTT.

The chain couples TRBV28 to TRBJ2-5; the D is unclear. Germline V lookup: CDR1 MDHEN, CDR2 SYDVKM. CDR3 length: 13 amino acids. Trimming pared 5 bases from V and 1 base from J, leaving 8 bases between. This chain's CDR3 is CASSPGIQETQYF. The CDR3 bases are TGTGCCAGCAGTCCAGGAATCCAAGAGACCCAGTACTTC.

The chain joins TRBV30 to TRBJ1-1, with D perhaps matching TRBD1 (6 bases). Looked up from germline, CDR1 is GTSNPN and CDR2 is SVGIG (reference sequence). There are 15 residues in the CDR3. Trimming stripped 0 bases from V and 1 base from J, with 12 bases between. In DNA, the CDR3 is TGTGCCTGGAGTGTATGGGGACAAGCGAACACTGAAGCTTTCTTT. It specifies CAWSVWGQANTEAFF.

V usage is TRBV21-1 and J usage is TRBJ2-5; the tabulated D call, TRBD2, remains unverified against the DNA. TRBV21-1 constitutes a pseudogene. The CDR3 length is 15 residues. The CDR3 protein is CASSKERGAQETQYF. CDR3 in DNA: TGTGCCAGCAGCAAAGAGCGGGGGGCCCAAGAGACCCAGTACTTC.

The chain links TRBV6-1 to TRBJ2-1, with 10 bases that match TRBD2. J was trimmed by 6 bases and V by 9 bases; bases with no gene match: 5. Looked up from germline, CDR1 is MNHNS and CDR2 is SASEGT. The CDR3 is made up of 13 amino acids. CDR3 nucleotide sequence: TGTGCCAGTTCTAGCGGGAGAAGCAATGAGCAGTTCTTC. Its protein product is CASSSGRSNEQFF.

The chain uses TRBV7-1 and TRBJ2-7; 8 bases fit TRBD1. TRBV7-1 is flagged as an ORF with uncertain function. With 5 bases clipped from V and 4 bases from J, the junction kept 10 bases outside the gene matches. The CDR3 runs to 15 residues. The CDR3 sequence: CASSPRQGPSYEQYF. For the CDR3, the DNA is TGTGCCAGCAGCCCTCGACAGGGGCCCTCATACGAGCAGTACTTC.

V and J are TRBV4-1 and TRBJ2-2; TRBD2 matches 7 bases. J lost 7 bases, V lost 5 bases, and 13 bases had no gene match. The CDR3 loop spans 16 amino acids. Germline values: CDR1 MGHRA, CDR2 YSYEKL. CDR3: CASSSAGPPDGGELFF. The DNA of the CDR3 is TGCGCCAGCAGCTCAGCGGGGCCTCCGGACGGCGGGGAGCTGTTTTTT.

The rearrangement uses TRBV18 and TRBJ1-1, with D perhaps TRBD1 (6 bases). CDR1 KGHSH and CDR2 LQKENI come from the germline V gene. Trimming removed 4 bases at V and 5 bases at J, with 8 bases between. CDR3 size: 12 residues. The CDR3 DNA reads as TGTGCCAGCTCACAACAGGGAACTGAAGCTTTCTTT. This codes for CASSQQGTEAFF.